This paragraph reports one T cell receptor beta chain. The data are from a study of shared clonotypes between healthy human individuals. Subsets obtained from CD4+ cells comprised CD45RA+ naive and CD45RA-negative memory cells. V was shortened by 1 base and J by 2 bases, with 11 bases between the two germline ends. Germline V gives CDR1 SEHNR, CDR2 FQNEAQ (reference sequence). The CDR3 has 15 residues. Study processing details: Sequence data from immunoSEQ were junction-only and lacked quality scores; consequently, filtering differed. Method: immunoSEQ multiplex PCR; TCRdb's copy keeps in-frame clones and lacks some. That table supplies the V and J calls and clone size; D and trimming were determined from the DNA. The repertoire consists of approximately 2,000,000 clones, with around 90% occurring once and the leading ten covering 0.3% to 0.45%.

The clonotype was recovered from a man between 18 and 35 years old in good health. Some clones in this sample may be carry-over from other donors' samples. The chain employs TRBV7-9 and TRBJ2-5; D call uncertain. Sample: naive CD4+ T cells from PBMCs. Noted subset: CD45RA+ positively selected. CDR3 in amino acids: CASSLGSLRQETQYF. CDR3 sequence (DNA): TGTGCCAGCAGCTTAGGCAGCCTTCGACAAGAGACCCAGTACTTC.